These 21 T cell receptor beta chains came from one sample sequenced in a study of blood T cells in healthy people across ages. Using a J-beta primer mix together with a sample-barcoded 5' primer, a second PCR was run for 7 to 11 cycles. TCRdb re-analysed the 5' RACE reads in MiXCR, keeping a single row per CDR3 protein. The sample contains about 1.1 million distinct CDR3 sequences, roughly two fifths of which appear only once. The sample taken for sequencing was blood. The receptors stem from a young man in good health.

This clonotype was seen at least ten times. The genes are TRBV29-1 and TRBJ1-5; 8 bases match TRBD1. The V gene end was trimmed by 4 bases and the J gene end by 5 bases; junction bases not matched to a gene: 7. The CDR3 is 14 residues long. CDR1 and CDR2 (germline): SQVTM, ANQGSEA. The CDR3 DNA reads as TGCAGCGTTGCTCCAGCGGACAGGGATCAGCCCCAGCATTTT. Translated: CSVAPADRDQPQHF.

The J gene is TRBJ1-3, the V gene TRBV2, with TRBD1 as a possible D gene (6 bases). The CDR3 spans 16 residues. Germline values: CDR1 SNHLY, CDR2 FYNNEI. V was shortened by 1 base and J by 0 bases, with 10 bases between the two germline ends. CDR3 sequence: CASSEGQGPSGNTIYF. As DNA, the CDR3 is TGTGCCAGCAGTGAAGGGCAGGGGCCCTCTGGAAACACCATATATTTT.

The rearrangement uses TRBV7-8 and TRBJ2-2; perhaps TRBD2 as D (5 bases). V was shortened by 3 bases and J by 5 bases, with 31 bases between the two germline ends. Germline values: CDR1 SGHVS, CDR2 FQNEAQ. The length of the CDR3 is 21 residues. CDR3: CASSFHVTELEAKRRTGELFF. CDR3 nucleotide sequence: TGTGCCAGCAGCTTTCACGTCACCGAACTGGAGGCCAAAAGGAGAACCGGGGAGCTGTTTTTT.

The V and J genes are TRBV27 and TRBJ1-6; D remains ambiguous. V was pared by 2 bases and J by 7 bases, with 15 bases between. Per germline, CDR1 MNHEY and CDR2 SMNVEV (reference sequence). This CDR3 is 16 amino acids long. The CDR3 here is CASSLTWLRVNSPLHF. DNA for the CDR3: TGTGCCAGCAGTTTAACGTGGCTCCGGGTAAATTCACCCCTCCACTTT.

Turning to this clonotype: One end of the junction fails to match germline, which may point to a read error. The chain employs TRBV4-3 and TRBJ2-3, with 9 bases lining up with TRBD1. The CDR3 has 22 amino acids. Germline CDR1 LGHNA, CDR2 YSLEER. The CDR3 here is CASNQDHRDRVWAYFSTDTQYF. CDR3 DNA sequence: TGCGCCAGCAACCAAGATCACCGGGACAGGGTTTGGGCATATTTTAGCACAGATACGCAGTATTTT.

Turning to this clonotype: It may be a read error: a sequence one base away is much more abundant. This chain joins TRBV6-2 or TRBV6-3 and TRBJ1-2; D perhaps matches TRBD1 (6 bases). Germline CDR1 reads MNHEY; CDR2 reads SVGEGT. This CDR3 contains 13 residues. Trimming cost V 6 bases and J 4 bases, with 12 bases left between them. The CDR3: CASSRGQTYGYTF. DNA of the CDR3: TGTGCCAGCAGCCGTGGACAGACCTATGGCTACACCTTC.

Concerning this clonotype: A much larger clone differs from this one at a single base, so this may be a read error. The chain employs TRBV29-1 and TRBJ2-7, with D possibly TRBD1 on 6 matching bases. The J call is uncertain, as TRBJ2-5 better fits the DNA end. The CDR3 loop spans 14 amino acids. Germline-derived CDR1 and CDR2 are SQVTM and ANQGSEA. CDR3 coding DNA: TGCAGCGCCAGGGACATAGGAAAAGAAGAGACCCAGTACTTC. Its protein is CSARDIGKEETQYF.

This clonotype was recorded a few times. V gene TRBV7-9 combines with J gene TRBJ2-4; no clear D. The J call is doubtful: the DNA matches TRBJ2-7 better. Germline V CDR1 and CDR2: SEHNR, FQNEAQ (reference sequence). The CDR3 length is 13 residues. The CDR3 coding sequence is TGTGCCAGCAGCTTAGGGAACGGCTACGAGCAGTACTTC. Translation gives CASSLGNGYEQYF.

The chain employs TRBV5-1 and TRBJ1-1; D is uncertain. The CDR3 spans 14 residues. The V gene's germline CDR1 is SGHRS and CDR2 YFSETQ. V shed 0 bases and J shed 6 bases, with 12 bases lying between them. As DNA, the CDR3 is TGCGCCAGCAGCTTGGCCCACCCACCCCCTGAAGCTTTCTTT. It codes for CASSLAHPPPEAFF.

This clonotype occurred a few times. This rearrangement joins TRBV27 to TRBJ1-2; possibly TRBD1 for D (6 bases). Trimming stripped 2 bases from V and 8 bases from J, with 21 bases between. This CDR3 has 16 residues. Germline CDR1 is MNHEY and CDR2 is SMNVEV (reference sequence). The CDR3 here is CASSLGGGGVRGGYTF. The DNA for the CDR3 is TGTGCCAGCAGTTTAGGGGGGGGCGGCGTCCGAGGGGGCTACACCTTC.

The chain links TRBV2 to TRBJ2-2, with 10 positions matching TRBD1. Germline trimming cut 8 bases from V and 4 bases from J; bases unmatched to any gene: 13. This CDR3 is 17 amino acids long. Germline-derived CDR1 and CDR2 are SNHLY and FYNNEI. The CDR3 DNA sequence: TGTGCCAGCTCTTTGAGTACTGGGACAGGGGTCACCGGGGAGCTGTTTTTT. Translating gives CASSLSTGTGVTGELFF.

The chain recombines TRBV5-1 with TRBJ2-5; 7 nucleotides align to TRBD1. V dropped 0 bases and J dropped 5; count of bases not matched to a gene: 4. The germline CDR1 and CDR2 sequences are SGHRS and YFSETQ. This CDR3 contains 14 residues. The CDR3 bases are TGCGCCAGCAGCTTGGGACAGGGAGATGAGACCCAGTACTTC. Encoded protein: CASSLGQGDETQYF.

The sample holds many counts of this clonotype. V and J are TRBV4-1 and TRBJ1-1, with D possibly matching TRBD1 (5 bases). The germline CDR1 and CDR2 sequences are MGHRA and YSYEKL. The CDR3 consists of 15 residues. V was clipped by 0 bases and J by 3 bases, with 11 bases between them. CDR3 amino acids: CASSQDRRGDTEAFF. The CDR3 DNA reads TGCGCCAGCAGCCAAGATAGGCGGGGGGACACTGAAGCTTTCTTT.

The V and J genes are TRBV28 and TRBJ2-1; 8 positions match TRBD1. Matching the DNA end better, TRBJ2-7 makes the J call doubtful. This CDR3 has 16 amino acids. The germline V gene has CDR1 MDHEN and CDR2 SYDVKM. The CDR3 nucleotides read TGTGCCAGCAGTTTACGGAGGACAGGGTCCCGCTACGAGCAGTACTTC. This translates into CASSLRRTGSRYEQYF.

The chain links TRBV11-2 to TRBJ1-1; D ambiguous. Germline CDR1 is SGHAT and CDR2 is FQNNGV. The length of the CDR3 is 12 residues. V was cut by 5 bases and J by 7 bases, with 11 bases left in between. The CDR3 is CASSPTRHEAFF. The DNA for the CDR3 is TGTGCCAGCAGCCCCACAAGACATGAAGCTTTCTTT.

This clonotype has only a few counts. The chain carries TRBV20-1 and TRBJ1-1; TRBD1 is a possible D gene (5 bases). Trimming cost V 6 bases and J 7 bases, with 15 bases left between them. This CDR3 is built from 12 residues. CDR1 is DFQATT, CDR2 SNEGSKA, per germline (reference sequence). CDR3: CSASARGDEAFF. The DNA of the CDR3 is TGCAGTGCCTCGGCGCGAGGGGATGAAGCTTTCTTT.

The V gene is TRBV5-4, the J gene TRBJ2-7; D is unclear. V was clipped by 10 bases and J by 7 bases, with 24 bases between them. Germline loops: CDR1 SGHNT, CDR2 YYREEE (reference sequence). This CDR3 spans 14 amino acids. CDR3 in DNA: TGTGCCTTCTCTTTGGCAGGAAGCCCGGGTGAGCAGTACTTC. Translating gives CAFSLAGSPGEQYF. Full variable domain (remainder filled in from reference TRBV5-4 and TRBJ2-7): ETGVTQSPTHLIKTRGQQVTLRCSSQSGHNTVSWYQQALGQGPQFIFQYYREEENGRGNFPPRFSGLQFPNYSSELNVNALELDDSALYLCAFSLAGSPGEQYFGPGTRLTVT.

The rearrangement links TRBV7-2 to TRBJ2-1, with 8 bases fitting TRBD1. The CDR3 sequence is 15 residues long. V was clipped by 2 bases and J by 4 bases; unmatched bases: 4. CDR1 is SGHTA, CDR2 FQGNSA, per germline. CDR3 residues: CASSLNTGGYNEQFF. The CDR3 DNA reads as TGTGCCAGCAGCTTAAATACAGGGGGTTACAATGAGCAGTTCTTC.

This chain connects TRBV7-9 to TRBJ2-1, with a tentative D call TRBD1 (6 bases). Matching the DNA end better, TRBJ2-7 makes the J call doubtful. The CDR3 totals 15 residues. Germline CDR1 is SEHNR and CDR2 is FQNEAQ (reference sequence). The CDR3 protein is CASTRTESSYNEQYF. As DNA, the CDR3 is TGTGCCAGCACCCGGACAGAAAGCTCCTACAATGAGCAGTACTTC.

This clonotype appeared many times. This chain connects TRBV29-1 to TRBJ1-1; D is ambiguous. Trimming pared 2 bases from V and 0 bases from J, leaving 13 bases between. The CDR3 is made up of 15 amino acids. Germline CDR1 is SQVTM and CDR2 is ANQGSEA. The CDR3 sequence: CSVESEGRMNTEAFF. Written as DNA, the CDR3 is TGCAGCGTTGAATCAGAGGGCAGGATGAACACTGAAGCTTTCTTT.

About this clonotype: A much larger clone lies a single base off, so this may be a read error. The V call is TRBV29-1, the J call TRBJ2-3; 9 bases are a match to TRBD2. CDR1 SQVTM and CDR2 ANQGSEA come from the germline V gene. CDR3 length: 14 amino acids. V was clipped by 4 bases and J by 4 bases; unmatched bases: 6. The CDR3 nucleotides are TGCAGCGTTGGGCTAGCGGGGACCGCAGATACGCAGTATTTT. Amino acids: CSVGLAGTADTQYF.